These T cell receptor beta chains were read from a single sample in a study of OX40 agonist ivuxolimab in advanced cancers. Assay: immunoSEQ multiplex PCR; the TCRdb copy retains only in-frame clones and omits some. This sample has roughly 86,000 clones; approximately 86% occur once, and the top ten carry 1.5% to 2%. Sample: CD4+ or CD8+ T cells sorted from blood, taken in a trial of the OX40 agonist ivuxolimab. The receptors shown here come from an adult with an advanced solid tumor such as melanoma, head and neck, liver or kidney cancer. The CDR3 runs from the conserved cysteine through the conserved F or W. Each record gives: J gene, D gene, clone size, V gene, CDR3 DNA, CDR3 protein. The D gene is left open where the match is weak. The size entry is marked missing in some rows and otherwise reads once, few, many or a size class.

j_gene: TRBJ2-7
d_gene: TRBD1
abundance: .
v_gene: TRBV5-4
CDR3nt: TGTGCCAGCAGAAAGACAGGGTTCAACGAGCAGTACTTC
CDR3aa: CASRKTGFNEQYF

j_gene: TRBJ2-6
d_gene: TRBD2
abundance: .
v_gene: TRBV27
CDR3nt: TGTGCCAGCAGGGGGGGGTCGGTAATTGGGGCCAACGTCCTGACTTTC
CDR3aa: CASRGGSVIGANVLTF

j_gene: TRBJ2-6
d_gene: .
abundance: .
v_gene: TRBV30
CDR3nt: TGTGCCTGGAAGAGCATGCGTTATAAAAGTCGGGCCAACGTCCTGACTTTC
CDR3aa: CAWKSMRYKSRANVLTF

j_gene: TRBJ1-2
d_gene: .
abundance: once
v_gene: TRBV6-5
CDR3nt: TGTGCCAGCAGTTACTCGGCGGGCCTCTATGGCTACACCTTC
CDR3aa: CASSYSAGLYGYTF

j_gene: TRBJ2-3
d_gene: .
abundance: .
v_gene: TRBV28
CDR3nt: TGTGCCAGCAGTTTAAAGGGACGCGGCCCCGCGCCCCCAGATACGCAGTATTTT
CDR3aa: CASSLKGRGPAPPDTQYF

j_gene: TRBJ1-2
d_gene: .
abundance: .
v_gene: TRBV18
CDR3nt: TGTGCCAGCTCACCACGGTCCGGGACCTATGGCTACACCTTC
CDR3aa: CASSPRSGTYGYTF

j_gene: TRBJ2-1
d_gene: TRBD1
abundance: once
v_gene: TRBV5-5
CDR3nt: TGTGCCAGCAGCGGGACAGGGGGCTACAATGAGCAGTTCTTC
CDR3aa: CASSGTGGYNEQFF

j_gene: TRBJ1-1
d_gene: TRBD1
abundance: few
v_gene: TRBV10-3
CDR3nt: TGTGCCATCAGGGATCGGGACAGGGAGGACACTGAAGCTTTCTTT
CDR3aa: CAIRDRDREDTEAFF

j_gene: TRBJ1-4
d_gene: .
abundance: once
v_gene: TRBV15
CDR3nt: TGTGCCACCGAAAAACTGTTTTTT
CDR3aa: CATEKLFF

j_gene: TRBJ2-3
d_gene: TRBD1
abundance: .
v_gene: TRBV5-4
CDR3nt: TGTGCCAGCAGCTTGGGGGACAGGGTACTCCATACGCAGTATTTT
CDR3aa: CASSLGDRVLHTQYF

j_gene: TRBJ1-1
d_gene: .
abundance: .
v_gene: TRBV5-1
CDR3nt: TGCGCCAGCAGCTTGGGGGGACAATTTGTAGGAACTGAAGCTTTCTTT
CDR3aa: CASSLGGQFVGTEAFF

j_gene: TRBJ2-5
d_gene: TRBD2
abundance: .
v_gene: TRBV9
CDR3nt: TGTGCCAGCAGCGTAGGAGAAACTAGCGGGGGGTACCAAGAGACCCAGTACTTC
CDR3aa: CASSVGETSGGYQETQYF

j_gene: TRBJ1-2
d_gene: TRBD1
abundance: .
v_gene: TRBV6-4
CDR3nt: TGTGCCAGTCTAGACAGGGGGCATGGCTACACCTTC
CDR3aa: CASLDRGHGYTF

j_gene: TRBJ2-2
d_gene: .
abundance: .
v_gene: TRBV14
CDR3nt: TGTGCCAGCAGCCTACGAACGGGAACCGGGGAGCTGTTTTTT
CDR3aa: CASSLRTGTGELFF

j_gene: TRBJ1-5
d_gene: TRBD1
abundance: .
v_gene: TRBV19
CDR3nt: TGTGCCAGTAAACTCACCGGGACAGGCAATCAGCCCCAGCATTTT
CDR3aa: CASKLTGTGNQPQHF